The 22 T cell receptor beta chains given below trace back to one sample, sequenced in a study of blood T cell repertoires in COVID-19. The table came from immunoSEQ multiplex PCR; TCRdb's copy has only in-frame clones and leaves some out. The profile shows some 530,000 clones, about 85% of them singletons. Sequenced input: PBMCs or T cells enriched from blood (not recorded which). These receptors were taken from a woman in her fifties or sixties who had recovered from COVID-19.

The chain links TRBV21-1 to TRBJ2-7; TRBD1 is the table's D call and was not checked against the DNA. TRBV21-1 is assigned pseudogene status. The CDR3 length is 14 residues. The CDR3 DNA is TGTGCCAGCAGCAAAGGGGACATCTCCTACGAGCAGTACGTC. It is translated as CASSKGDISYEQYV.

The CDR3 bases are TGTGCCAGCAGCCCCCGCCAGGGTCTGGGTGAAAACATTCAGTACTTC. Protein sequence: CASSPRQGLGENIQYF. The chain couples TRBV9 to TRBJ2-4; perhaps TRBD1 as D (5 bases). This CDR3 contains 16 residues. Trimming took 4 bases from V and 5 from J, leaving 19 bases between them. CDR1 is SGDLS, CDR2 YYNGEE, per germline.

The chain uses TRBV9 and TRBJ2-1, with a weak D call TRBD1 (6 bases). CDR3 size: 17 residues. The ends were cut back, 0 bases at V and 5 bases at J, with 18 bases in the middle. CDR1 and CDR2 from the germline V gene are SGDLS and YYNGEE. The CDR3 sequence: CASSVALGTGIHNEQFF. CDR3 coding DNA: TGTGCCAGCAGCGTAGCTCTCGGTACAGGGATTCACAATGAGCAGTTCTTC. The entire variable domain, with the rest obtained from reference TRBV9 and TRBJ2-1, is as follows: DSGVTQTPKHLITATGQRVTLRCSPRSGDLSVYWYQQSLDQGLQFLIQYYNGEERAKGNILERFSAQQFPDLHSELNLSSLELGDSALYFCASSVALGTGIHNEQFFGPGTRLTVL.

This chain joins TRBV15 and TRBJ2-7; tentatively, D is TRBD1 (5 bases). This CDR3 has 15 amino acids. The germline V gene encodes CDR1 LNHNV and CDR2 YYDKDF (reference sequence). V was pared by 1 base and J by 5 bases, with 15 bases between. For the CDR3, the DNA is TGTGCCACCAGCAGAGGCAGGGCTGTCAGGAACGAGCAGTACTTC. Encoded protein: CATSRGRAVRNEQYF.

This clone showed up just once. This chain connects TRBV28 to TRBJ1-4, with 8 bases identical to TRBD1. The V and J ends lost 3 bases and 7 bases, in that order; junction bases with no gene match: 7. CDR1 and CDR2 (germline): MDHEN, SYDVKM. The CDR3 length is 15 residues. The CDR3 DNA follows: TGTGCCAGCAGTTTTCTCCAGGGGGCGAGTGAAAAACTGTTTTTT. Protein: CASSFLQGASEKLFF.

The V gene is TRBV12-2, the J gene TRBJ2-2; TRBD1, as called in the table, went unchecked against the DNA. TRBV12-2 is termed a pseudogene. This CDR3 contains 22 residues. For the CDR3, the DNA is TGTGCAAGTCGCCTACACGTTGTATCAGTTAGGGGGACGGGGTCGCCGGACCGGGAGCTGTTTTTT. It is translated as CASRLHVVSVRGTGSPDRELFF.

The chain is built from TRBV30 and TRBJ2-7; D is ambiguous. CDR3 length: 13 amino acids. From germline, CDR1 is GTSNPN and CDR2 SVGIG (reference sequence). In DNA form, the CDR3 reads TGTGTCCTGGCGCAGGATAGCTCCTACGAGCAGTACTTC. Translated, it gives CVLAQDSSYEQYF.

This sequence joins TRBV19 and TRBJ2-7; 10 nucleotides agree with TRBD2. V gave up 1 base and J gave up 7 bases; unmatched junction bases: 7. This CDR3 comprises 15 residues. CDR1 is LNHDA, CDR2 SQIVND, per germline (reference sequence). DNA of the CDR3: TGTGCCAGTAGTATAGTGAGCGGGGGGGCCGAAGAGCAGTACTTC. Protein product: CASSIVSGGAEEQYF.

This chain's CDR3 is CASSLPTGDQNIQYF. The DNA for the CDR3 is TGCGCCAGCAGCTTACCGACAGGGGATCAAAACATTCAGTACTTC. This sequence joins TRBV5-1 and TRBJ2-4; TRBD1 agrees at 8 bases. The junction had 6 bases not matched to a gene; V was cut back by 2 bases and J by 5 bases. The germline V gene has CDR1 SGHRS and CDR2 YFSETQ. The CDR3 runs to 15 residues.

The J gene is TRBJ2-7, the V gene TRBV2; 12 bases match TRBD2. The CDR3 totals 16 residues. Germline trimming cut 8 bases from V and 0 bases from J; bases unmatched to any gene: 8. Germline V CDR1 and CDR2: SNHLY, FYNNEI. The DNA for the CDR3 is TGTGCCAGCTTGACTAGCGGGGGCCTTTTCTCCTACGAGCAGTACTTC. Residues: CASLTSGGLFSYEQYF. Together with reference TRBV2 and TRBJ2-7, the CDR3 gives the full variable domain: EPEVTQTPSHQVTQMGQEVILRCVPISNHLYFYWYRQILGQKVEFLVSFYNNEISEKSEIFDDQFSVERPDGSNFTLKIRSTKLEDSAMYFCASLTSGGLFSYEQYFGPGTRLTVT.

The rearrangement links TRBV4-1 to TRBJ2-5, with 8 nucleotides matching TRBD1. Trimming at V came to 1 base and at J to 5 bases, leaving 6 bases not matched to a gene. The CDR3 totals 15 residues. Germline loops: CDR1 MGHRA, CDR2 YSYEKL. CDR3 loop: CASSQGAGGLETQYF. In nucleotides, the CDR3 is TGCGCCAGCAGCCAAGGGGCAGGGGGCTTGGAGACCCAGTACTTC.

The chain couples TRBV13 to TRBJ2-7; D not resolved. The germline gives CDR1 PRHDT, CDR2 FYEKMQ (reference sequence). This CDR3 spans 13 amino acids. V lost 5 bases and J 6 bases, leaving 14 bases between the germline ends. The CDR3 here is CASSPLDFGEQYF. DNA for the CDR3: TGTGCCAGCAGCCCTTTAGACTTTGGCGAGCAGTACTTC.

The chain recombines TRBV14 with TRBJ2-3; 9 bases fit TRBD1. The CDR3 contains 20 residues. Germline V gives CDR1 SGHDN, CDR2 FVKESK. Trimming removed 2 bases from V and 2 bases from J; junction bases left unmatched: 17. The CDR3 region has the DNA TGTGCCAGCAGCCAACTGACAGGGGGTTCATTTGGCCGATTCACAGATACGCAGTATTTT. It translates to CASSQLTGGSFGRFTDTQYF.

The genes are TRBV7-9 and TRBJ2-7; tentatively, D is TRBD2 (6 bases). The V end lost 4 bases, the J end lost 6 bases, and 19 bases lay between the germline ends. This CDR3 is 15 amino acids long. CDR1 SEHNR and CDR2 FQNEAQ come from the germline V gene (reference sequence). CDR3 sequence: CASSSRDRGWSEQYF. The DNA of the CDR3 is TGTGCCAGCAGCTCGCGGGACCGCGGCTGGAGCGAGCAGTACTTC.

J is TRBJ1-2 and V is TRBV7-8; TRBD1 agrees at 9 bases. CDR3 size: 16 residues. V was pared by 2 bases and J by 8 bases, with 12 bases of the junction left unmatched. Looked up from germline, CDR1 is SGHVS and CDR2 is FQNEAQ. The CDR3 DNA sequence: TGTGCCAGCAGCTTACTCCCAGCCGGGACAGGGAACGGCTACACCTTC. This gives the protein CASSLLPAGTGNGYTF.

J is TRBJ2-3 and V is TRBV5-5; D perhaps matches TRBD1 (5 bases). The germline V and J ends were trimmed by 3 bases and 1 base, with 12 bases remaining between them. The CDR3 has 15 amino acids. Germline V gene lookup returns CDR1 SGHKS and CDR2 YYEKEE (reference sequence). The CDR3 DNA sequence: TGTGCCAGCAGCTCCAGGGTAGGGGGCACAGATACGCAGTATTTT. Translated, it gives CASSSRVGGTDTQYF.

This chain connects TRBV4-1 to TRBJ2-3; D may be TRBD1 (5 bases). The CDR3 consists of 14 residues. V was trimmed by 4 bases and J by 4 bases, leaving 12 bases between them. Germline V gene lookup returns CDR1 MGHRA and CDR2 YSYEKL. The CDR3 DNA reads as TGCGCCAGCAGCCTTACCCAGGGCCCAGATACGCAGTATTTT. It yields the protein CASSLTQGPDTQYF.

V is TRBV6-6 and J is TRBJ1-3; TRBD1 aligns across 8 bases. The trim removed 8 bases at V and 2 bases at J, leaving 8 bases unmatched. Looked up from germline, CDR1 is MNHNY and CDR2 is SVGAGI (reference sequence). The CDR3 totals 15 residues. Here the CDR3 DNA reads TGTGCCAGCTCTAATCGGACAGGGACTGGAAACACCATATATTTT. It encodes CASSNRTGTGNTIYF.

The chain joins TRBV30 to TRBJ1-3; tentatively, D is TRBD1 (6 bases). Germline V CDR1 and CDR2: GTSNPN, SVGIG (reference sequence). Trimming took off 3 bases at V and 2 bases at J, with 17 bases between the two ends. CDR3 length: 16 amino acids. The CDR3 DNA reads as TGTGCCTGGAGGGGCGGCGGGGGGCATCCTGGAAACACCATATATTTT. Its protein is CAWRGGGGHPGNTIYF.

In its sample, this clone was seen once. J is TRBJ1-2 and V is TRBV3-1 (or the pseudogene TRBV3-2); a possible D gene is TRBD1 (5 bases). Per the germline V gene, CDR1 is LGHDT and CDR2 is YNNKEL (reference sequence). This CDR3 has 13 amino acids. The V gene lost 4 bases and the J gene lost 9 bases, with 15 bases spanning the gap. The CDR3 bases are TGTGCCAGCAGCCGCGGGACGGCGTATCGCTACACCTTC. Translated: CASSRGTAYRYTF.

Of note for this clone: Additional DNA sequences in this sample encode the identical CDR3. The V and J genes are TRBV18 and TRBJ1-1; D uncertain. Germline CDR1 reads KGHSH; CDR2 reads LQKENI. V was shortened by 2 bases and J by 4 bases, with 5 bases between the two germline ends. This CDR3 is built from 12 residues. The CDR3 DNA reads TGTGCCAGCTCACCAGGGAGCACTGAAGCTTTCTTT. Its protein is CASSPGSTEAFF.

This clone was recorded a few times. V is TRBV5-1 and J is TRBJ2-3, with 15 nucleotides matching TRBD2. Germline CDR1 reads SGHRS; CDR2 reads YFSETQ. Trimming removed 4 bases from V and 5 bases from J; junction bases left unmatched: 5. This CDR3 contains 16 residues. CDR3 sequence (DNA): TGCGCCAGCAGCGCAGGACTAGCGGGGGGGCAAGATACGCAGTATTTT. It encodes CASSAGLAGGQDTQYF.